This TCR beta chain was captured by sequencing in a study of blood T cell repertoires in COVID-19 (dated by TCRdb to 2019 to 2021). Some background on the complete study: Collaborator samples came from the United States, Italy and Spain and covered acute and convalescent phases of COVID-19. Where HLA class I and class II types were available, the types were taken from metadata supplied by the sample provider, not from assay-based typing. The prospective study material was composed of cDNA or gDNA derived from T cells, B-cell-depleted T cells, or PBMCs. The repertoires were made available in a free public database intended to serve as a resource for research on the immune response to SARS-CoV-2. Samples came from the ongoing ImmuneRACE study (first 160 participants) plus 1,254 subjects from 6 global collaborators. Subjects who had been exposed to COVID-19, were actively infected with it, or had recovered from it provided the deeply sampled blood TCRbeta repertoires that made up the dataset. Nearly every sample came with metadata listing a de-identified subject ID, COVID-19 status, age in years and sex. Beyond this particular receptor, the publication reports: The amount of clinical and demographic metadata varied by source and participant and was provided uncurated.

V is pared back by 8 bases and J by 7 bases, with 15 bases lying between the germline termini. The CDR3 sequence holds 12 residues, the cysteine and phenylalanine included. Just CDR3 DNA is preserved here, 36 bases in frame from base 1. CDR1 and CDR2 are drawn from the germline V gene: SGHAT, FQNNGV. TCRbeta CDR3 regions were amplified from genomic DNA by means of the immunoSEQ Assay, a bias-controlled multiplex PCR. For the original study's pipeline: The number of nucleated cells in each sample was estimated by amplification of reference gene primers within the assay. Sequence reads were collapsed and filtered to measure the absolute abundance of every unique TCRbeta CDR3 rearrangement. For each sample, productive Simpson clonality was calculated as the square root of Simpson's diversity index over productive rearrangements. Held by TCRdb, this immuneACCESS table contains in-frame sequences only and omits some clones. Under half of the omission traces to an unresolved V gene where checked; the cause of the rest is unknown. The V and J calls and clone size were taken over from that table, and D and trimming were inferred from the DNA. This sample gives under 150,000 clones in total; approximately 83% of them show up just once. Of the sample, 9.5% to 10% is held by the ten largest clones.

Each collaborating institution followed its own protocols to collect whole blood in K2EDTA tubes. Collaborator samples were shipped for TCRbeta analysis as frozen whole blood, isolated PBMCs, or DNA extracted from either sample type. Of note for this clone: Its antigen is still unknown. Per-nucleotide qualities are absent, and no much larger clonotype sits a single base away.

This clonotype was obtained from a man aged 35 to 55 with active or convalescent COVID-19. The chain couples TRBV11-2 to TRBJ2-7; the D segment could be TRBD2, given 6 matching bases. Material: peripheral blood. The DNA reads TGTGCCAGCGGGAGGACTATCGGGGAGCAGTACTTC. Protein translation: CASGRTIGEQYF.